What follows is one T cell receptor beta chain and its context. Antigen: not known. 5'RACE employing 10-nucleotide random UMIs yielded the cDNA. Over 180 million TCR-beta sequences, together covering 15-18 subjects, were produced by every individual sequencing run that was carried out. TCRdb ran MiXCR on the 5' RACE reads and lists one entry per CDR3 protein. The table records about 50,000 distinct CDR3 sequences, approximately 10% of them present only once. The data derive from a study of neurological immune-mediated disorders. Study outcomes and limitations: There were no CDR3 amino acid sequences shared by expanded clones across subjects, a result suggesting private repertoires in all groups. It was HTLV-1-associated myelopathy that showed the most TCR clonal expansion, while multiple sclerosis showed the least, falling below healthy controls.

Germline CDR1 KGHDR, CDR2 SFDVKD. This CDR3 spans 15 amino acids. V was clipped by 9 bases and J by 5 bases; unmatched bases: 13. The chain joins TRBV24-1 to TRBJ2-5, with TRBD2 matching over 8 bases. This clonotype was obtained from a middle-aged woman with HTLV-1-associated myelopathy (HAM/TSP). The material sequenced was PBMCs. In DNA, the CDR3 is TGTGCCACCTCCGGGAGGGAGGGGGGAATGGAGACCCAGTACTTC. Amino acid sequence: CATSGREGGMETQYF.